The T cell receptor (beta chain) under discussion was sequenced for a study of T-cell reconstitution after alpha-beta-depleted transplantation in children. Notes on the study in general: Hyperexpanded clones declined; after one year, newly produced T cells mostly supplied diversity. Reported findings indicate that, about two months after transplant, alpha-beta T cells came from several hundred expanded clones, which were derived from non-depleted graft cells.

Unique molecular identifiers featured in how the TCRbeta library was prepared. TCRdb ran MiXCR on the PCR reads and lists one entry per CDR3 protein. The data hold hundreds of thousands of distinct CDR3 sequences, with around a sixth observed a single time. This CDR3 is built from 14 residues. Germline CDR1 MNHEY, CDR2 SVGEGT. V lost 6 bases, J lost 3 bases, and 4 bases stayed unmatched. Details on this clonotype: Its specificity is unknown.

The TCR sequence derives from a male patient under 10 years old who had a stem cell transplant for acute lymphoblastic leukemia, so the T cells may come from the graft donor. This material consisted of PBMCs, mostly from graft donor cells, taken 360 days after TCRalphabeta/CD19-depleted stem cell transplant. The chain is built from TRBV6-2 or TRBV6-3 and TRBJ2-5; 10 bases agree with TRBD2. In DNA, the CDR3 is TGTGCCAGCAGCCCTGGACTAGCGGAAGAGACCCAGTACTTC. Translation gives CASSPGLAEETQYF.